A single sample gave rise to the 27 T cell receptor beta chains below, sequenced in a study of T cell responses to AZD1222 COVID-19 vaccine (dated by TCRdb to about 2021). Libraries were made using the immunoSEQ multiplex PCR assay. In its TCRdb copy, this immuneACCESS table keeps in-frame sequences only and misses some clones. Where compared with another copy, unresolved V genes explain less than half of these, and the others have no known cause. The sample profile shows 100,000 or so clones; more than 85% of them were found once. Together, the top ten hold 5% of the sample. The sample's time point, from its label and the paper: baseline before first vaccination. The starting material was peripheral blood, obtained on day 0 of AZD1222 vaccination. The receptors derive from an adult in good health.

The chain is built from TRBV5-4 and TRBJ2-7; 9 bases match TRBD1. V dropped 3 bases and J dropped 2; count of bases not matched to a gene: 6. The CDR3 has 15 residues. The germline V gene has CDR1 SGHNT and CDR2 YYREEE (reference sequence). CDR3 region: CASSSPGTGTYEQYF. CDR3 nucleotide sequence: TGTGCCAGCAGCTCACCCGGGACAGGGACCTACGAGCAGTACTTC.

V gene TRBV5-1 combines with J gene TRBJ2-3; 10 bases align to TRBD1. The ends lost 4 bases at V and 0 bases at J; junction bases unmatched: 11. CDR1 is SGHRS and CDR2 is YFSETQ in the germline V gene. The CDR3 loop spans 18 amino acids. CDR3 in amino acids: CASSRQGATSGSTDTQYF. The CDR3 DNA sequence: TGCGCCAGCAGCAGACAGGGGGCAACTAGCGGAAGCACAGATACGCAGTATTTT.

The rearrangement uses TRBV28 and TRBJ1-4; weak D call: TRBD1 (5 bases). The CDR3 is 14 amino acids. Germline CDR1 is MDHEN and CDR2 is SYDVKM. V lost 7 bases to trimming and J lost 10 bases, with 19 bases between them. Written as DNA, the CDR3 is TGTGCCAGCACCACTCCGGCGCCGGGGGGAAAACTGTTTTTT. It specifies CASTTPAPGGKLFF.

The J gene is TRBJ1-6, the V gene TRBV27; D is uncertain. The V gene's germline CDR1 is MNHEY and CDR2 SMNVEV (reference sequence). Trimming removed 6 bases at V and 10 bases at J, with 19 bases between. The CDR3 is 15 residues long. The DNA for the CDR3 is TGTGCCAGCAGCCCCTGGGAGGGAATAGGGTCACCCCTCCACTTT. Translated: CASSPWEGIGSPLHF.

The J gene is TRBJ1-5, the V gene TRBV7-6; D gene unclear. This CDR3 contains 13 residues. V lost 5 bases and J lost 7, with 12 bases in between. CDR1 and CDR2 from the germline V gene are SGHVS and FNYEAQ. The CDR3 DNA sequence: TGTGCCAGCAGCCAACGGGCTGACCAGCCCCAGCATTTT. As protein: CASSQRADQPQHF.

This clone has only one observation. The rearrangement uses TRBV9 and TRBJ2-7; TRBD1 matches at 10 bases. V lost 3 bases, J lost 3 bases, and 6 bases stayed unmatched. Germline lookup yields CDR1 SGDLS and CDR2 YYNGEE. This CDR3 comprises 15 residues. The CDR3 loop is CASSAARDRGYEQYF. The CDR3 coding sequence is TGTGCCAGCAGCGCCGCCCGGGACAGGGGCTACGAGCAGTACTTC.

This rearrangement joins TRBV4-3 to TRBJ2-3, with TRBD2 matching 10 bases. The germline V gene has CDR1 LGHNA and CDR2 YSLEER. The V and J ends lost 3 bases and 1 base, in that order; junction bases with no gene match: 13. This CDR3 has 19 residues. The CDR3 DNA follows: TGCGCCAGCAGCCAGGAAGTGGTGTGGCTAGCGGGGGGCACAGATACGCAGTATTTT. Translating gives CASSQEVVWLAGGTDTQYF.

The rearrangement uses TRBV14 and TRBJ1-2, with TRBD1 as a possible D gene (5 bases). This CDR3 is 14 amino acids long. CDR1 is SGHDN, CDR2 FVKESK, per germline. Trimming left V 4 bases short and J 2 bases short, with 11 bases between. This CDR3 reads CASSLLGVNYGYTF. CDR3 bases: TGTGCCAGCAGCCTTCTGGGGGTAAACTATGGCTACACCTTC.

The table lists this clone with a count of one. V is TRBV7-2 and J is TRBJ1-5; tentatively, D is TRBD1 (6 bases). The V and J ends lost 1 base and 1 base respectively, with 8 bases between them. The CDR3 length is 15 residues. CDR1 is SGHTA, CDR2 FQGNSA, per germline. The CDR3 DNA sequence: TGTGCCAGCAGCTTAGAAGGGGGGAGCAATCAGCCCCAGCATTTT. It encodes CASSLEGGSNQPQHF.

The chain joins TRBV4-3 to TRBJ2-1, with D possibly called TRBD1 or TRBD2 (6 bases each). The CDR3 loop spans 20 amino acids. The V end was cut by 0 bases, the J end by 0 bases, with 21 bases between. The V gene's germline CDR1 is LGHNA and CDR2 YSLEER. The CDR3 DNA follows: TGCGCCAGCAGCCAAGATTTATTCTTGGGGGGCCCGCGCTCCTACAATGAGCAGTTCTTC. Encoded protein: CASSQDLFLGGPRSYNEQFF.

The genes are TRBV7-2 and TRBJ2-2, with 7 bases fitting TRBD1. CDR3 size: 17 residues. J was trimmed by 1 base and V by 5 bases; bases with no gene match: 10. Looked up from germline, CDR1 is SGHTA and CDR2 is FQGNSA. The CDR3 is CASSRRPTGVNTGELFF. In DNA form, the CDR3 reads TGTGCCAGCAGCAGACGACCCACAGGGGTGAACACCGGGGAGCTGTTTTTT.

The CDR3 nucleotides read TGTGCCAGCAGCGCCCCGGGACAGGAAAGCTCCTACGAGCAGTACTTC. Its translation: CASSAPGQESSYEQYF. The rearrangement uses TRBV3-1 (or the pseudogene TRBV3-2) and TRBJ2-7; TRBD1 agrees at 8 bases. Germline-derived CDR1 and CDR2 are LGHDT and YNNKEL (reference sequence). After removal of 5 bases from V and 0 bases from J, the junction contained 9 bases not matched to a gene. The CDR3 spans 16 residues.

In DNA form, the CDR3 reads TGTGCCTGGACCCCCGTGAACACTGAAGCTTTCTTT. The encoded protein is CAWTPVNTEAFF. V and J are TRBV30 and TRBJ1-1, with D unclear. The CDR3 spans 12 residues. Germline-derived CDR1 and CDR2 are GTSNPN and SVGIG (reference sequence). The V and J ends lost 4 bases and 0 bases respectively, with 6 bases between them.

The V and J genes are TRBV27 and TRBJ1-5, with 9 bases that match TRBD1. Germline V gene sequence: CDR1 MNHEY, CDR2 SMNVEV (reference sequence). This CDR3 is built from 15 residues. The junction had 6 bases not matched to a gene; V was cut back by 5 bases and J by 4 bases. This CDR3 reads CASSPGQGPNQPQHF. In DNA, the CDR3 is TGTGCCAGCAGTCCGGGACAGGGACCGAATCAGCCCCAGCATTTT.

The V and J genes are TRBV12-3 or TRBV12-4 and TRBJ1-5; D is unclear. The CDR3 is 13 amino acids. The V gene lost 4 bases and the J gene lost 5 bases, with 9 bases spanning the gap. CDR3 sequence: CASSWSGHQPQHF. In DNA form, the CDR3 reads TGTGCCAGCAGTTGGTCGGGCCATCAGCCCCAGCATTTT.

The V gene is TRBV6-2 or TRBV6-3, the J gene TRBJ2-1; D may be TRBD1 (5 bases). The germline V gene has CDR1 MNHEY and CDR2 SVGEGT. There are 17 residues in the CDR3. The V end lost 2 bases, the J end lost 0 bases, and 14 bases lay between the germline ends. The CDR3 sequence: CASSYGPTGRSYNEQFF. CDR3 bases: TGTGCCAGCAGTTACGGGCCCACAGGCCGCTCCTACAATGAGCAGTTCTTC.

This chain joins TRBV7-2 and TRBJ2-2; D not certain. V was trimmed by 6 bases and J by 1 base, leaving 24 bases between them. CDR1 and CDR2 from the germline V gene are SGHTA and FQGNSA. CDR3 length: 19 amino acids. The CDR3 reads CASSLLAGSRFRNTGELFF. CDR3 sequence (DNA): TGTGCCAGCAGTCTGCTGGCTGGAAGCAGGTTTCGGAACACCGGGGAGCTGTTTTTT.

This chain joins TRBV5-6 and TRBJ2-3, with no clear D. In germline, CDR1 is SGHDT, CDR2 YYEEEE. The CDR3 is 13 residues long. Trimming cost V 0 bases and J 6 bases, with 8 bases left between them. The DNA for the CDR3 is TGTGCCAGCAGCTTGGGAAATAGGGATACGCAGTATTTT. Its protein product is CASSLGNRDTQYF.

This clone was seen once. The genes are TRBV28 and TRBJ2-1; no definite D call. Trimming stripped 7 bases from V and 0 bases from J, with 7 bases between. Germline V gene sequence: CDR1 MDHEN, CDR2 SYDVKM. This CDR3 has 13 amino acids. For the CDR3, the DNA is TGTGCCAGCATGGGATACTCCTACAATGAGCAGTTCTTC. Translated, it gives CASMGYSYNEQFF.

The chain combines TRBV3-1 (or the pseudogene TRBV3-2) with TRBJ1-3, with TRBD1 matching over 8 bases. CDR3 length: 19 residues. Germline trimming cut 3 bases from V and 2 bases from J; bases unmatched to any gene: 15. Germline CDR1 is LGHDT and CDR2 is YNNKEL (reference sequence). The CDR3 spells CASSHTAGQVGLTGNTIYF. The CDR3 coding sequence is TGTGCCAGCAGCCACACCGCGGGACAGGTGGGGCTAACTGGAAACACCATATATTTT.

CDR3 loop: CAWRRDRGVITEAFF. In DNA form, the CDR3 reads TGTGCCTGGAGACGGGACAGGGGAGTAATCACTGAAGCTTTCTTT. The J gene is TRBJ1-1, the V gene TRBV30; 10 positions agree with TRBD1. The J segment lost 4 bases and the V segment lost 3 bases, leaving 8 bases of the junction unmatched. The germline V gene encodes CDR1 GTSNPN and CDR2 SVGIG (reference sequence). The CDR3 contains 15 residues.

The V gene is TRBV18, the J gene TRBJ2-7; tentative D call: TRBD2 (7 bases). Germline V lookup: CDR1 KGHSH, CDR2 LQKENI. This CDR3 comprises 15 residues. Trimming stripped 0 bases from V and 7 bases from J, with 16 bases between. This CDR3 is CASSPPLAGRGEQYF. The DNA of the CDR3 is TGTGCCAGCTCACCACCACTAGCTGGGAGGGGGGAGCAGTACTTC.

This chain links TRBV4-3 with TRBJ1-1; D perhaps matches TRBD1 (5 bases). The CDR3 runs 14 residues. Germline V CDR1 and CDR2: LGHNA, YSLEER. V dropped 5 bases and J dropped 1 base, with 11 bases sitting between them. Written as DNA, the CDR3 is TGCGCCAGCAGCGTACGACAGAGGAACACTGAAGCTTTCTTT. Residues: CASSVRQRNTEAFF.

Only a few counts were recorded for this clone. This chain links TRBV5-4 with TRBJ2-7; the D gene is possibly TRBD2 (5 bases). V was cut by 0 bases and J by 9 bases, with 13 bases left in between. This CDR3 comprises 13 residues. The V gene's germline CDR1 is SGHNT and CDR2 YYREEE (reference sequence). CDR3 protein: CASSLERTWSQYF. In DNA form, the CDR3 reads TGTGCCAGCAGCTTGGAGAGGACTTGGTCGCAGTACTTC.

The chain is built from TRBV7-2 and TRBJ2-7, with 8 bases that match TRBD1. The V and J ends lost 4 bases and 3 bases, in that order; junction bases with no gene match: 8. Germline values: CDR1 SGHTA, CDR2 FQGNSA. The CDR3 length is 15 residues. The CDR3 sequence: CASSSWTGSIYEQYF. The CDR3 DNA follows: TGTGCCAGCAGCTCCTGGACAGGGAGTATCTACGAGCAGTACTTC.

J is TRBJ2-7 and V is TRBV11-3, with 8 positions matching TRBD1. V shed 5 bases, J shed 6 bases, and the junction held 6 bases outside the gene matches. The CDR3 runs to 13 residues. CDR1 SGHNT and CDR2 YENEEA come from the germline V gene. The chain's CDR3 is CASSLDRDGEQYF. CDR3 bases: TGTGCCAGCAGCCTGGACAGGGACGGCGAGCAGTACTTC.

This chain connects TRBV5-1 to TRBJ1-1; D might be TRBD1 (5 bases). Trimming took 0 bases from V and 4 from J, leaving 13 bases between them. The germline V gene has CDR1 SGHRS and CDR2 YFSETQ. The CDR3 has 15 residues. The CDR3 sequence: CASSLGEGAVTEAFF. As DNA, the CDR3 is TGCGCCAGCAGCTTGGGGGAAGGGGCTGTCACTGAAGCTTTCTTT.